The 20 T cell receptor beta chains below come from one sample, sequenced in a study of graft-versus-host responses after intestinal transplantation. These TCRs are of unknown antigen specificity. Measured with immunoSEQ multiplex PCR; TCRdb has only the in-frame clones, and not every one. The sample has some 23,000 clones, 82% seen once. This material consisted of unstimulated CD8+ T cells sorted from spleen or lymph node cells, taken before transplant. These receptor sequences come from a human donor who was the organ donor for an intestinal transplant.

V is TRBV27 and J is TRBJ2-3, with TRBD2 matching over 10 bases. Germline V CDR1 and CDR2: MNHEY, SMNVEV (reference sequence). The CDR3 contains 20 residues. V was pared by 0 bases and J by 0 bases, with 12 bases of the junction left unmatched. This CDR3 reads CASSLSRLSSGSRSTDTQYF. The CDR3, as DNA: TGTGCCAGCAGTTTATCGAGATTGTCTAGCGGGAGCAGAAGCACAGATACGCAGTATTTT.

This sequence joins TRBV2 and TRBJ2-7, with D possibly called TRBD1 or TRBD2 (5 bases each). Germline V CDR1 and CDR2: SNHLY, FYNNEI. The germline V and J ends were trimmed by 4 bases and 4 bases, with 14 bases remaining between them. This CDR3 spans 14 amino acids. The CDR3 DNA follows: TGTGCCAGCAGTGTAACTAGTGGGGCTTACGAGCAGTACTTC. Its translation is CASSVTSGAYEQYF.

V is TRBV4-1 and J is TRBJ1-5; a possible D gene is TRBD1 (6 bases). This CDR3 comprises 16 residues. V lost 1 base to trimming and J lost 6 bases, with 16 bases between them. The germline V gene has CDR1 MGHRA and CDR2 YSYEKL. The CDR3 sequence is CASSQVPRGGGQPQHF. CDR3 in DNA: TGCGCCAGCAGCCAAGTTCCCAGGGGAGGAGGTCAGCCCCAGCATTTT.

This clone was detected many times. The genes are TRBV30 and TRBJ2-5; 15 positions match TRBD2. Per germline, CDR1 GTSNPN and CDR2 SVGIG (reference sequence). J was trimmed by 5 bases and V by 5 bases; bases with no gene match: 3. The CDR3 spans 14 residues. CDR3 coding DNA: TGTGCCTGGGGACTAGCGGGAGGGCGGGAGACCCAGTACTTC. This gives the protein CAWGLAGGRETQYF.

V is TRBV7-6 and J is TRBJ1-4, with D tentatively TRBD1 (5 bases). The V gene lost 1 base and the J gene lost 4 bases, with 10 bases spanning the gap. The CDR3 consists of 15 residues. Germline-derived CDR1 and CDR2 are SGHVS and FNYEAQ. The CDR3 sequence is CASSLGWGFNEKLFF. CDR3 DNA sequence: TGTGCCAGCAGCTTAGGTTGGGGGTTTAATGAAAAACTGTTTTTT.

For the CDR3, the DNA is TGCAGCGCTCGCGGGGGCCACTACAATGAGCAGTTCTTC. Its protein product is CSARGGHYNEQFF. J is TRBJ2-1 and V is TRBV29-1, with a weak D call TRBD2 (7 bases). V gave up 7 bases and J gave up 3 bases, with 13 bases separating them. The CDR3 extends over 13 amino acids. CDR1 and CDR2 (germline): SQVTM, ANQGSEA.

V and J are TRBV16 and TRBJ1-1, with 7 positions matching TRBD1. The CDR3 has 13 residues. Germline CDR1 reads KGHSY; CDR2 reads FQNENV. V gave up 4 bases and J gave up 6 bases; unmatched junction bases: 5. DNA for the CDR3: TGTGCCAGCAGCCTGTATCAGGGGGCTGAAGCTTTCTTT. Translating it yields CASSLYQGAEAFF.

The chain has TRBV5-6 and TRBJ2-2; a weak D match, TRBD1 (6 bases). The germline gives CDR1 SGHDT, CDR2 YYEEEE. V lost 2 bases to trimming and J lost 0 bases, with 8 bases between them. This CDR3 has 15 residues. CDR3 sequence: CASSFRGPNTGELFF. The CDR3 nucleotides are TGTGCCAGCAGCTTCAGGGGACCGAACACCGGGGAGCTGTTTTTT.

The V gene is TRBV19, the J gene TRBJ2-7, with 7 bases matching TRBD1. Per the germline V gene, CDR1 is LNHDA and CDR2 is SQIVND (reference sequence). This CDR3 region has 14 residues. The junction had 6 bases not matched to a gene; V was cut back by 5 bases and J by 2 bases. The CDR3 is CASSFWDSTYEQYF. The CDR3 DNA reads TGTGCCAGTAGTTTTTGGGACAGCACCTACGAGCAGTACTTC. Supplemented by reference TRBV19 and TRBJ2-7, the full variable domain reads DGGITQSPKYLFRKEGQNVTLSCEQNLNHDAMYWYRQDPGQGLRLIYYSQIVNDFQKGDIAEGYSVSREKKESFPLTVTSAQKNPTAFYLCASSFWDSTYEQYFGPGTRLTVT.

CDR3 sequence reads: CSVGVREGSPLHF. CDR3 DNA: TGCAGCGTTGGCGTCAGGGAAGGGTCACCCCTCCACTTT. V usage is TRBV29-1 and J usage is TRBJ1-6, with D tentatively TRBD1 (5 bases). V lost 4 bases, J lost 10 bases, and 14 bases lay in between. Germline loops: CDR1 SQVTM, CDR2 ANQGSEA. The CDR3 is 13 residues long.

The J gene is TRBJ1-2, the V gene TRBV27, with a tentative D call TRBD1 (5 bases). Germline V gene data show CDR1 as MNHEY and CDR2 as SMNVEV (reference sequence). Between the trimmed V and J ends, which lost 3 bases and 4 bases, there was a span of 12 bases. CDR3 length equals 14 residues. The CDR3 spells CASSFARGRYGYTF. The DNA of the CDR3 is TGTGCCAGCAGTTTCGCGAGGGGTCGCTATGGCTACACCTTC.

This rearrangement joins TRBV7-8 to TRBJ1-1, with TRBD1 as a possible D gene (6 bases). The V and J ends lost 3 bases and 0 bases respectively, with 11 bases between them. This CDR3 has 15 residues. In germline, CDR1 is SGHVS, CDR2 FQNEAQ. CDR3 region: CASSFPTGMNTEAFF. The CDR3 DNA sequence: TGTGCCAGCAGCTTTCCGACAGGAATGAACACTGAAGCTTTCTTT.

The J gene is TRBJ1-1, the V gene TRBV27, with 8 bases fitting TRBD1. CDR3 length: 15 residues. Germline CDR1 and CDR2: MNHEY and SMNVEV (reference sequence). The ends lost 0 bases at V and 4 bases at J; junction bases unmatched: 4. The DNA of the CDR3 is TGTGCCAGCAGTTTATCCAGGGGGCTCGGCACTGAAGCTTTCTTT. It is translated as CASSLSRGLGTEAFF.

The chain is built from TRBV27 and TRBJ2-2; TRBD1 agrees at 7 bases. The V segment lost 4 bases and the J segment 1 base; nucleotides outside the gene matches: 0. CDR1 is MNHEY, CDR2 SMNVEV, per germline (reference sequence). The CDR3 loop spans 14 amino acids. The CDR3 spells CASSWTGNTGELFF. Here the CDR3 DNA reads TGTGCCAGCAGTTGGACAGGGAACACCGGGGAGCTGTTTTTT.

V usage is TRBV4-1 and J usage is TRBJ1-3; D call uncertain. The CDR3 extends over 17 amino acids. V lost 3 bases, J lost 0 bases, and 15 bases lay in between. Germline V gene data show CDR1 as MGHRA and CDR2 as YSYEKL. CDR3 sequence reads: CASSHRYWVNSGNTIYF. In DNA, the CDR3 is TGCGCCAGCAGCCACCGTTATTGGGTTAACTCTGGAAACACCATATATTTT.

This clone was found a few times. The junction departs from germline at one end; a sequencing error may be responsible. The genes are TRBV6-1 and TRBJ2-2, with 7 bases matching TRBD1. The CDR3 runs 14 residues. Germline-derived CDR1 and CDR2 are MNHNS and SASEGT. The CDR3 spells CASSRDSPYSTGVF. The CDR3 nucleotides read TGTGCCAGCAGTAGGGACAGCCCTTACTCCACCGGGGTTTTT.

This rearrangement joins TRBV28 to TRBJ1-2; D unresolved. The CDR3 length is 11 residues. Germline loops: CDR1 MDHEN, CDR2 SYDVKM. Trimming took 6 bases from V and 4 from J, leaving 6 bases between them. The chain's CDR3 is CASSPGYGYTF. In DNA form, the CDR3 reads TGTGCCAGCAGCCCCGGCTATGGCTACACCTTC.

This clone came up a few times. The V gene is TRBV6-1, the J gene TRBJ2-5, with TRBD1 matching over 9 bases. The CDR3 consists of 16 residues. With 2 bases clipped from V and 3 bases from J, the junction kept 7 bases outside the gene matches. Germline V gene lookup returns CDR1 MNHNS and CDR2 SASEGT. The CDR3 DNA follows: TGTGCCAGCAGTGAAATAGCGTGGGACAGGGAAGAGACCCAGTACTTC. Amino acids: CASSEIAWDREETQYF.

The chain is built from TRBV5-1 and TRBJ2-5; 12 positions match TRBD2. The end of the DNA fits TRBJ2-7 better, so the J call may be wrong. The CDR3 covers 16 residues. Germline V lookup: CDR1 SGHRS, CDR2 YFSETQ. The CDR3 loop reads CASSLELAGGSYEQYF. Written as DNA, the CDR3 is TGCGCCAGCAGCTTGGAACTAGCGGGGGGCTCCTACGAGCAGTACTTC.

The chain uses TRBV5-4 and TRBJ2-3; D may match TRBD1 or TRBD2 (5 bases each). The germline V and J ends were trimmed by 4 bases and 0 bases, with 12 bases remaining between them. The CDR3 length is 15 residues. Germline loops: CDR1 SGHNT, CDR2 YYREEE (reference sequence). CDR3 amino acids: CASSPYRDSTDTQYF. As DNA, the CDR3 is TGTGCCAGCAGCCCATATCGGGACAGCACAGATACGCAGTATTTT.